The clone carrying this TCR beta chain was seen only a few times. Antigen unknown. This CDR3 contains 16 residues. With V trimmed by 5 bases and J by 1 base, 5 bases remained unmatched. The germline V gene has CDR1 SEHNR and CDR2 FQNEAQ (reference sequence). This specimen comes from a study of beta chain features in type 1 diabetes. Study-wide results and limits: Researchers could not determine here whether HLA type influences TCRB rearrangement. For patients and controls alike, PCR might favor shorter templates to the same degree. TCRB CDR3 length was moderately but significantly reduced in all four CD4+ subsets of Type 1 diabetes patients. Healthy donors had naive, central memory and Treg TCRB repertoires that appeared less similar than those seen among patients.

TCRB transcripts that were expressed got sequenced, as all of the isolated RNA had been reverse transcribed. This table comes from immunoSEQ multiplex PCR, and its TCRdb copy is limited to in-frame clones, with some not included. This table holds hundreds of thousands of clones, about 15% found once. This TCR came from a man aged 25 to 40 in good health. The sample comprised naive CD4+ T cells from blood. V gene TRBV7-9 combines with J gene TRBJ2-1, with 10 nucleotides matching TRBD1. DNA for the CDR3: TGTGCCAGCAGCCCCTGGACAGGGGGTTCCTACAATGAGCAGTTCTTC. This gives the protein CASSPWTGGSYNEQFF.